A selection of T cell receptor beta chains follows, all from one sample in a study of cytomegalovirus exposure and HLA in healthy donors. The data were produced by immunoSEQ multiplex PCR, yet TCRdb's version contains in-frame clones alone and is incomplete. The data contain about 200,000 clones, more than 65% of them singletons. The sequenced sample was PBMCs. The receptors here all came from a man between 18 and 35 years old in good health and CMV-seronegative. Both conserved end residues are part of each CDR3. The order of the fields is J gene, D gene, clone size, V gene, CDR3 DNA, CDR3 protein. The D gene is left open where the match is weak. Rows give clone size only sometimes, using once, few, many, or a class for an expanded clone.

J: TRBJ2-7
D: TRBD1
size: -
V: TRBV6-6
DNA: TGTGCCAGCAGCCGCCGGGACAGTTCTGGCGAGCAGTACTTC
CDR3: CASSRRDSSGEQYF

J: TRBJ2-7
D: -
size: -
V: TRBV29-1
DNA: TGCAGCGTCTCCGGGGGATTTACCTACGAGCAGTACTTC
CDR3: CSVSGGFTYEQYF

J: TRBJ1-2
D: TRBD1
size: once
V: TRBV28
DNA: TGTGCCAGCAGTACTTTACAGGGGACAGGTGGCTACACCTTC
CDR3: CASSTLQGTGGYTF

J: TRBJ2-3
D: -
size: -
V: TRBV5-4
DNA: TGTGCCAGCAGCTCCCCAAGCTCAGATACGCAGTATTTT
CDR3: CASSSPSSDTQYF

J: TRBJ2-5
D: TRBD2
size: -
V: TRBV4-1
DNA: TGCGCCAGCAGCCAAGAATGGGTGAGCCCAGCGGGAGGAGAGACCCAGTACTTC
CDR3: CASSQEWVSPAGGETQYF

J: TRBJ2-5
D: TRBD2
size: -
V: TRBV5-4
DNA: TGTGCCAGCAGCGCTTACCGGGAGGGCCTGGAGACCCAGTACTTC
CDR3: CASSAYREGLETQYF

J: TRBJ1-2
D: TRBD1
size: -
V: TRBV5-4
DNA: TGTGCCAGCAGCTTACCGGGACAGGGGGCGTCCTTTCGATATGGCTACACCTTC
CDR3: CASSLPGQGASFRYGYTF

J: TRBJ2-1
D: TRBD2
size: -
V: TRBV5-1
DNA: TGCGCCAGCAGCTTGGTAGCTAGCGGGAGTAGTGCTGAGCAGTTCTTC
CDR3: CASSLVASGSSAEQFF

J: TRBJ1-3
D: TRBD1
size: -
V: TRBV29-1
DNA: TGCAGCGTTGAGGGGACAGGGGGCCGAGTCTCTGGAAACACCATATATTTT
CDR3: CSVEGTGGRVSGNTIYF

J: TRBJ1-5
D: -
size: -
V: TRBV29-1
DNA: TGCAGCGTTGAAGTGTCGGGTCAGCCCCAGCATTTT
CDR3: CSVEVSGQPQHF

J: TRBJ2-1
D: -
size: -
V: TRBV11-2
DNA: TGTGCCAGCAGTGAACTATCCCTTTACAATGAGCAGTTCTTC
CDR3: CASSELSLYNEQFF

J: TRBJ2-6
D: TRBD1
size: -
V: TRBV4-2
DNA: TGTGCCAGCACCCCGGGACAGGGCTTCTCTGGGGCCAACGTCCTGACTTTC
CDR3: CASTPGQGFSGANVLTF

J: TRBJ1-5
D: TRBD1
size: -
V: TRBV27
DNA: TGTGCCAGCAGTCCAACCGGGACAGGGACGAACCGCAATCAGCCCCAGCATTTT
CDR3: CASSPTGTGTNRNQPQHF

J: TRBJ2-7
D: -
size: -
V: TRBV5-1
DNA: TGCGCCAGCAGCTTGGAGAGCTACGAGCAGTACTTC
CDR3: CASSLESYEQYF

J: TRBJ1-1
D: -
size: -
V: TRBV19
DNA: TGTGCCAGTAGTATGCGGACAGATAACACTGAAGCTTTCTTT
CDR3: CASSMRTDNTEAFF

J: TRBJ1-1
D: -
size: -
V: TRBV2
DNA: TGTGCCAGCAGTGACAGGGTCCAGAACACTGAAGCTTTCTTT
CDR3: CASSDRVQNTEAFF

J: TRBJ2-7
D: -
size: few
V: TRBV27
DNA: TGTGCCAGCAGTTCCAACAGCTACGAGCAGTACTTC
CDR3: CASSSNSYEQYF

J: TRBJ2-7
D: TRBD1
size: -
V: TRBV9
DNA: TGTGCCAGCAGCGTAGGTCTCGGGACAGTGCTCTACGAGCAGTACTTC
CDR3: CASSVGLGTVLYEQYF

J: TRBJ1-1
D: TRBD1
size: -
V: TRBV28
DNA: TGTGCCAGCAGTTCCCTCCAGACAGGGTTGGGCACTGAAGCTTTCTTT
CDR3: CASSSLQTGLGTEAFF

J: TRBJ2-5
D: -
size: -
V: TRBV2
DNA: TGTGCCAGCACCGGGACATCACTAACAAGAGGGACCCAGTACTTC
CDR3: CASTGTSLTRGTQYF

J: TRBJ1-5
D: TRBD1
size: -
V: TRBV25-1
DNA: TGTGCCAGCAGTGGGACAGGGTTCAATCAGCCCCAGCATTTT
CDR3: CASSGTGFNQPQHF

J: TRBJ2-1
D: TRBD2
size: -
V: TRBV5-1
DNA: TGCGCCAGCATGAGGACTAGCGGGAGTTCTTACAATGAGCAGTTCTTC
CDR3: CASMRTSGSSYNEQFF

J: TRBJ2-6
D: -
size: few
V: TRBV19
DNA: TGTGCCGGAAGGCGACAGGTCTCTGGGGCCAACGTCCTGACTTTC
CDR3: CAGRRQVSGANVLTF

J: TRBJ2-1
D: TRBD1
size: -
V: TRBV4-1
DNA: TGCGCCAGCACCCGGGACAGGGAAGTCTTGCCGACCAATGAGCAGTTCTTC
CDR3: CASTRDREVLPTNEQFF